Sequencing of this T cell receptor beta chain was carried out in a study of control samples from healthy donors and cancer patients. The V gene's germline CDR1 is SGHDN and CDR2 FVKESK. V was shortened by 1 base and J by 7 bases, with 8 bases between the two germline ends. This CDR3 has 13 amino acids. The table came from immunoSEQ multiplex PCR; TCRdb's copy has only in-frame clones and leaves some out. The table lists 100,000 to 150,000 clones, 87% of them singletons. The chain is built from TRBV14 and TRBJ1-5; no definite D call. This receptor was obtained from a man in his 60s in good health. The specimen was blood. In DNA, the CDR3 is TGTGCCAGCAGCCAAGGTCCAGGCCAGCCCCAGCATTTT. Protein product: CASSQGPGQPQHF.